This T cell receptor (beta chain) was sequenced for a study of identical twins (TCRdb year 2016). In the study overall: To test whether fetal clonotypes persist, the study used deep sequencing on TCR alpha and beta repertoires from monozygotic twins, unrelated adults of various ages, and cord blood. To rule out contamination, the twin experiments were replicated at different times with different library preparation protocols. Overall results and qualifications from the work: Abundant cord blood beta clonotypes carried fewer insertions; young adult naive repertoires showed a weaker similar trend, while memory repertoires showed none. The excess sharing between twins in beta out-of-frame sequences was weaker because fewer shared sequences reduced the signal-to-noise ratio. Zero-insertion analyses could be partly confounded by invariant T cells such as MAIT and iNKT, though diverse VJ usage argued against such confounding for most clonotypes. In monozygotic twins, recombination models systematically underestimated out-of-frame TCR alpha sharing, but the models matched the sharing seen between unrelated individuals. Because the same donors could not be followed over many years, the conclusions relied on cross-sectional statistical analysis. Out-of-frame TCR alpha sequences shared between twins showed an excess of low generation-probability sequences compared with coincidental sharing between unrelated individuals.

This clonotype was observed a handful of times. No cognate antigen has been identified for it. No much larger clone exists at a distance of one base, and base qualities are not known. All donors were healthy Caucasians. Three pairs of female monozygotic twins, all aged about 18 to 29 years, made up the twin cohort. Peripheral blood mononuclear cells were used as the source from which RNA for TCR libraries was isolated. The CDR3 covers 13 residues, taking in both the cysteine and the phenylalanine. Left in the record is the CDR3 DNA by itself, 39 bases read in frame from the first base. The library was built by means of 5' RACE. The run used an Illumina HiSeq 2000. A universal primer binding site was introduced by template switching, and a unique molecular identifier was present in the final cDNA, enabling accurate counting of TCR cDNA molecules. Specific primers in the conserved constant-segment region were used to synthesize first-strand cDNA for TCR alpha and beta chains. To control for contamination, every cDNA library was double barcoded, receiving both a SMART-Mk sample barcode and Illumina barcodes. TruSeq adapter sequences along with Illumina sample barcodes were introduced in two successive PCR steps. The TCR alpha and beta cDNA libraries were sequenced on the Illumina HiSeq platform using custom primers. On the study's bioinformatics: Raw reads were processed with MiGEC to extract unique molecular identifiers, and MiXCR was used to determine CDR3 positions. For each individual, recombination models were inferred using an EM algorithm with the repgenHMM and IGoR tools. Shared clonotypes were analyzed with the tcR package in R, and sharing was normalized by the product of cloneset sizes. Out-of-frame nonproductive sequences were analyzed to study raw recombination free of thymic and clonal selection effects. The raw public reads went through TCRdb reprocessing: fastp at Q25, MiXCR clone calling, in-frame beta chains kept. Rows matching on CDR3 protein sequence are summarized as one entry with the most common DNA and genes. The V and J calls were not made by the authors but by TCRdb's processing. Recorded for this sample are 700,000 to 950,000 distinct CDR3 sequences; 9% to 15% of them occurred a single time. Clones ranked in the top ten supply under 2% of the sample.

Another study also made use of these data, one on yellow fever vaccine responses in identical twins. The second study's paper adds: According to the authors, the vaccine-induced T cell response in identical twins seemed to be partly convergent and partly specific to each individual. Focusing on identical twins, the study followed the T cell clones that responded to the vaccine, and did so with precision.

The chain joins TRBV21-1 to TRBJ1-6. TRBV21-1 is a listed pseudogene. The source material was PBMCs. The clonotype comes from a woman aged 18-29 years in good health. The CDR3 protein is CASSKKEGRVRFF. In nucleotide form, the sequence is TGTGCCAGCAGTAAAAAGGAGGGCAGGGTTCGCTTTTTT.